This note documents a single T cell receptor (beta chain) sequence. Its antigen is undetermined. The data were obtained in a study of cytomegalovirus exposure and HLA in healthy donors. General observations from the study: The study recorded 160 or so TCR beta chains that were cytomegalovirus-associated. Whilst most TCR sequences proved rare, a subset of public TCRs occurred across many donors.

It was with 60 Vbeta and 13 Jbeta primers that the PCR ran. As originally analysed: Later, some 79 million unique TCR beta chains were counted in an analysis, and some 9.9 million of them were shared. Sequenced by immunoSEQ multiplex PCR; TCRdb stores in-frame clones only, minus some. From that table come the V and J calls and clone size; the DNA was used to work out D and trimming. The sample holds just under 150,000 clones, around 86% seen once. The CDR3 contains 15 residues. CDR1 is SGHRS and CDR2 is YFSETQ in the germline V gene. Trimming took off 3 bases at V and 1 base at J, with 13 bases between the two ends.

This chain uses TRBV5-1 with TRBJ1-1, with a weak D call TRBD1 (5 bases). This TCR was recovered from a woman aged 30 to 39 in good health and CMV-seronegative. The sequenced material came from PBMCs. CDR3 DNA: TGCGCCAGCAGCTCCAACCAGCAGGGGAACACTGAAGCTTTCTTT. Protein: CASSSNQQGNTEAFF.